The 2 T cell receptor beta chains below were found in one sample sequenced in a study of cytomegalovirus exposure and HLA in healthy donors. A multiplex PCR was run with 60 Vbeta primers and 13 Jbeta primers. TCRdb's table, derived via immunoSEQ multiplex PCR, lists solely in-frame clones and lacks some. The sample comprises approximately 140,000 clones, 70% to 90% of which are singletons, and roughly 0.5% rests with the top ten. Sample: PBMCs. The receptor set was obtained from a woman aged 40 to 49 in good health and CMV-seronegative.

This chain uses TRBV29-1 with TRBJ1-1; D unresolved. This CDR3 spans 13 amino acids. From germline, CDR1 is SQVTM and CDR2 ANQGSEA. Trimming removed 4 bases at V and 4 bases at J, with 13 bases between. The CDR3 DNA follows: TGCAGCGTTGCATCGTTAGGGAGCACTGAAGCTTTCTTT. This gives the protein CSVASLGSTEAFF.

This clone has only one observation. The rearrangement joins TRBV6-1 to TRBJ2-7; TRBD2 agrees at 7 bases. This CDR3 is 14 amino acids long. From germline, CDR1 is MNHNS and CDR2 SASEGT. After removal of 6 bases from V and 2 bases from J, the junction contained 7 bases not matched to a gene. This CDR3 reads CASSFGRETYEQYF. CDR3 nucleotide sequence: TGTGCCAGCAGCTTTGGGCGGGAGACCTACGAGCAGTACTTC.